This T cell receptor (beta chain) was recorded in a study of blood T cell repertoires in COVID-19. Across the study: Spain, Italy and the United States supplied samples that represented acute and convalescent COVID-19. T cells, B-cell-depleted T cells, or PBMCs provided the cDNA or gDNA that served as material.

CDR1 and CDR2 (germline): LNHNV, YYDKDF (reference sequence). This CDR3 is 16 amino acids long. V was cut by 0 bases and J by 3 bases, with 14 bases left in between. In the authors' workflow: Amplification of reference gene primers was used by the study to estimate nucleated cell counts. Some clones are missing from TCRdb's copy, which holds only in-frame ones; the method was immunoSEQ multiplex PCR. Clone size and the V and J calls come from that table; the DNA yielded D and trimming. Of under 350,000 clones in the sample, approximately 87% were seen once. The TCR originated in a man between 60 and 70 years old who had recovered from COVID-19. J is TRBJ1-2 and V is TRBV15; possible D gene TRBD1, 6 bases. The sample taken for sequencing was peripheral blood. CDR3 in amino acids: CATSRDRGGNDYGYTF. The CDR3 nucleotides read TGTGCCACCAGCAGAGATCGAGGGGGTAATGACTATGGCTACACCTTC.